The rows below give T cell receptor beta chains drawn from one sample of a study of cytomegalovirus exposure and HLA in healthy donors. The protocol was immunoSEQ multiplex PCR, while the TCRdb copy is restricted to in-frame clones and leaves out a portion. Of 75,000 to 100,000 clones listed, over 75% are singletons. Sequencing was performed on PBMCs. The receptors come from a man aged 35 to 55 in good health and CMV-seronegative. Both conserved end residues are part of each CDR3. The D gene is left open where the match is weak. Part of the rows lack a size; the others show once, few, many or a class for expanded clones.

once	TRBD1	TRBV28	TRBJ1-5	TGTGCCAGCAGTTCCCATGAAGGGACAGGGATTCGGAATCAGCCCCAGCATTTT	CASSSHEGTGIRNQPQHF
-	TRBD1	TRBV5-4	TRBJ1-2	TGTGCCAGCGGCGGGACAGGGCTTAACTATGGCTACACCTTC	CASGGTGLNYGYTF
-	-	TRBV4-2	TRBJ2-2	TGTGCCAGCAGCCAAGATCGGGCGCGGGGCCTCCAACAAGAGTTTTTT	CASSQDRARGLQQEFF
-	TRBD2	TRBV2	TRBJ2-1	TGTGCCAGCGGCGGGACTAGCGGGCCCAATGAGCAGTTCTTC	CASGGTSGPNEQFF
-	TRBD1	TRBV5-6	TRBJ2-7	TGTGCCAGCAGTTATGACAGGGGAAAAACCTACGAGCAGTACTTC	CASSYDRGKTYEQYF
-	TRBD2	TRBV7-6	TRBJ2-3	TGTGCCAGCAGCTTAGGTGCCACTAGCGGGGGGAACACAGATACGCAGTATTTT	CASSLGATSGGNTDTQYF
few	TRBD2	TRBV6-4	TRBJ2-3	TGTGCCAGCAGTGACGGGGGGGCAGATACGCAGTATTTT	CASSDGGADTQYF
-	TRBD1	TRBV4-1	TRBJ2-1	TGCGCCAGCAGCCAGCAGACAGGGACCAATGAGCAGTTCTTC	CASSQQTGTNEQFF
-	TRBD2	TRBV7-3	TRBJ2-7	TGTGCCAGCAGCTTAGGACTAGCGTGGGAGCAGTACTTC	CASSLGLAWEQYF
-	-	TRBV19	TRBJ1-1	TGTGCCAGTAGTGAACAGGGTCTAGACACTGAAGCTTTCTTT	CASSEQGLDTEAFF
few	-	TRBV6-1	TRBJ1-5	TGTGCCGTAAGATCACCGGGAACTAGCAATCAGCCCCAGCATTTT	CAVRSPGTSNQPQHF
-	-	TRBV30	TRBJ1-3	TGTGCCTGGAGTAAAGCCTCTGGAAACACCATATATTTT	CAWSKASGNTIYF
-	-	TRBV10-3	TRBJ2-3	TGTGCCATCAGTGAGTCGACAAGCACAGATACGCAGTATTTT	CAISESTSTDTQYF
-	-	TRBV2	TRBJ2-5	TGTGCCAGCAGTTCTGACTATCAAGAGACCCAGTACTTC	CASSSDYQETQYF
-	TRBD1	TRBV7-8	TRBJ1-1	TGTGCCAGCAGCTTAGCAGGGGGCATAACTGAAGCTTTCTTT	CASSLAGGITEAFF
-	-	TRBV15	TRBJ2-1	TGTGCCACCAGCAGAGACAGGCTCAATGAGCAGTTCTTC	CATSRDRLNEQFF
-	-	TRBV5-6	TRBJ2-7	TGTGCCAGCAGCTTGCGTCAGGGAAAGGGCGACCAGTACTTC	CASSLRQGKGDQYF
few	TRBD1	TRBV4-1	TRBJ1-4	TGCGCCAGCAGCCACCCGACAGGGCCAAGGTTTTTT	CASSHPTGPRFF